These T cell receptor beta chains were read from a single sample in a study of T cells in Graves' hyperthyroidism and ophthalmopathy. One entry per CDR3 protein results from TCRdb running MiXCR on the multiplex PCR reads. This sample carries hundreds of thousands of distinct CDR3 sequences, roughly 13% of them seen once, and the ten largest clones take more than 4.5%. Specimen: blood. The receptors were sampled from a woman in her 30s with Graves' hyperthyroidism that later progressed to Graves' ophthalmopathy. Both conserved end residues are part of each CDR3. A D gene is named only where the DNA matches it firmly. Clone size is not always given. Where it is, it says once, few, many or a class for expanded clones.

few TRBJ2-3 16 TRBV19 TRBD2 TGTGCCAGTAGTTCCAGCGGGAGGGCCTTCACAGATACGCAGTATTTT CASSSSGRAFTDTQYF
- TRBJ2-1 17 TRBV4-3 TRBD1 TGCGCCAGCAGCCAAGAGGCAGGGACAGGGGTAAAGCATGAGCAGTTCTTC CASSQEAGTGVKHEQFF
- TRBJ2-1 17 TRBV3-1 TRBD1 TGTGCCAGCAGCTACAGAGGGACAGGGGATCCGTACAATGAGCAGTTCTTC CASSYRGTGDPYNEQFF
- TRBJ1-2 17 TRBV28 - TGTGCCAGCAATCCCACCCCCGGGACAACTATTAACTATGGCTACACCTTC CASNPTPGTTINYGYTF
many TRBJ2-5 15 TRBV20-1 TRBD1 TGCAGTGCGTGGCCGGGACAGGGGATGTCGGAGACCCAGTACTTC CSAWPGQGMSETQYF
many TRBJ2-1 16 TRBV27 - TGTGCCAGCAGTTTAGTGGCGGCTAGTCTCTACAATGAGCAGTTCTTC CASSLVAASLYNEQFF
few TRBJ1-2 14 TRBV19 - TGTGCCAGTAGTCCATTGGACACTAACTATGGCTACACCTTC CASSPLDTNYGYTF
- TRBJ2-2 14 TRBV19 - TGTGCCAGTAGTATCGGGGCGGGGGCCGGGGAGCTGTTTTTC CASSIGAGAGELFF
many TRBJ2-7 14 TRBV28 TRBD2 TGTGCCAGCGGGCCCGGGACTAGTCTCTACGAGCAGTACTTC CASGPGTSLYEQYF
few TRBJ2-1 15 TRBV11-3 TRBD2 TGTGCCAGCAGCTTCCCAGCGGGATCCGGGTCGGAGCAGTTCTTC CASSFPAGSGSEQFF
- TRBJ2-7 14 TRBV29-1 TRBD1 TGCAGCGCGGCTCCGGGACAGGGATTATTCGAGCAGTACTTC CSAAPGQGLFEQYF
many TRBJ2-1 17 TRBV5-6 TRBD2 TGTGCCAGCAATTCTCGTCGACTAGCGGGGCTCTACAATGAGCAGTTCTTC CASNSRRLAGLYNEQFF